This passage covers 25 T cell receptor beta chains from one sample sequenced in a study of OX40 agonist ivuxolimab in advanced cancers. The protocol was immunoSEQ multiplex PCR, while the TCRdb copy is restricted to in-frame clones and leaves out a portion. The sample yields some 74,000 clones, 91% seen once. Sequences were derived from CD4+ or CD8+ T cells sorted from blood, sampled in a trial of the OX40 agonist ivuxolimab. These receptor sequences come from an adult with an advanced solid tumor such as melanoma, head and neck, liver or kidney cancer.

The chain is built from TRBV30 and TRBJ2-2; D perhaps matches TRBD1 (6 bases). The CDR3 is made up of 14 amino acids. V was shortened by 2 bases and J by 5 bases, with 12 bases between the two germline ends. CDR1 is GTSNPN and CDR2 is SVGIG in the germline V gene (reference sequence). The CDR3 DNA reads TGTGCCTGGAGTCGACAGGCCAGGACCGGGGAGCTGTTTTTT. Translation gives CAWSRQARTGELFF.

The chain joins TRBV5-1 to TRBJ2-3, with TRBD2 identical over 12 bases. Trimming took 0 bases from V and 5 from J; bases not matched to a gene: 7. The CDR3 contains 17 residues. CDR1 and CDR2 from the germline V gene are SGHRS and YFSETQ. CDR3 in DNA: TGCGCCAGCAGCTTGGCTAGCGGGAGGGCCTTGGGAGATACGCAGTATTTT. Protein sequence: CASSLASGRALGDTQYF.

This chain joins TRBV18 and TRBJ1-2; the D is unclear. This CDR3 region has 13 residues. In germline, CDR1 is KGHSH, CDR2 LQKENI. V lost 1 base to trimming and J lost 5 bases, with 8 bases between them. This chain's CDR3 is CASSPRAPYGYTF. The CDR3 DNA reads as TGTGCCAGCTCACCACGGGCACCGTATGGCTACACCTTC.

V usage is TRBV5-4 and J usage is TRBJ2-2; TRBD2 matches 8 bases. Germline CDR1 SGHNT, CDR2 YYREEE (reference sequence). V shed 4 bases, J shed 8 bases, and the junction held 4 bases outside the gene matches. The CDR3 extends over 13 amino acids. The CDR3 spells CASSGLAGGELFF. CDR3 nucleotides: TGTGCCAGCAGCGGTCTAGCGGGTGGGGAGCTGTTTTTT.

V gene TRBV18 combines with J gene TRBJ2-1, with 7 bases identical to TRBD1. With V trimmed by 5 bases and J by 6 bases, 7 bases remained unmatched. CDR3 length: 14 amino acids. Germline V gives CDR1 KGHSH, CDR2 LQKENI. CDR3 sequence (DNA): TGTGCCAGCTCAACTGGACAGGAACTCAATGAGCAGTTCTTC. Encoded protein: CASSTGQELNEQFF.

This chain uses TRBV29-1 with TRBJ2-2; D tentatively reads TRBD1 or TRBD2 (5 bases each). V lost 3 bases, J lost 4 bases, and 15 bases lay in between. This CDR3 is 15 amino acids long. Germline V lookup: CDR1 SQVTM, CDR2 ANQGSEA. The CDR3 coding sequence is TGCAGCGTTGATGGGGGACCCTCTAGCACCGGGGAGCTGTTTTTT. Amino acids: CSVDGGPSSTGELFF.

This clone has only one observation. V gene TRBV4-1 combines with J gene TRBJ2-1; 9 bases agree with TRBD1. The CDR3 runs 14 residues. The V segment lost 5 bases and the J segment 9 bases; nucleotides outside the gene matches: 8. The germline CDR1 and CDR2 sequences are MGHRA and YSYEKL. The CDR3 loop is CASSIPGQGTEQFF. CDR3 in DNA: TGCGCCAGCAGCATCCCGGGACAGGGCACTGAGCAGTTCTTC.

The gene calls are TRBV10-3 and TRBJ2-3, with D possibly matching TRBD2 (6 bases). The CDR3 length is 17 residues. V lost 0 bases and J lost 0, with 13 bases in between. Germline CDR1 and CDR2: ENHRY and SYGVKD. For the CDR3, the DNA is TGTGCCATCAGTGAGTCGGTGGGACGGGAGAGCACAGATACGCAGTATTTT. Its protein product is CAISESVGRESTDTQYF.

The rearrangement uses TRBV27 and TRBJ1-2, with D unresolved. Germline V gene lookup returns CDR1 MNHEY and CDR2 SMNVEV (reference sequence). The V end was cut by 6 bases, the J end by 0 bases, with 14 bases between. This CDR3 comprises 15 residues. In DNA form, the CDR3 reads TGTGCCAGCAGGCCCGACTGGAGCTCTAACTATGGCTACACCTTC. Translated: CASRPDWSSNYGYTF.

The CDR3 loop reads CASSIDTPRGVGSNQPQHF. The CDR3 nucleotides read TGTGCCAGTAGTATAGATACCCCAAGGGGGGTAGGAAGCAATCAGCCCCAGCATTTT. This chain joins TRBV19 and TRBJ1-5; a weak D match, TRBD1 (6 bases). Germline CDR1 is LNHDA and CDR2 is SQIVND (reference sequence). The CDR3 runs 19 residues. V was cut by 0 bases and J by 1 base, with 19 bases left in between.

V is TRBV18 and J is TRBJ2-2, with a tentative D call TRBD2 (5 bases). The CDR3 covers 15 residues. The V gene lost 0 bases and the J gene lost 4 bases, with 9 bases spanning the gap. The germline V gene has CDR1 KGHSH and CDR2 LQKENI. CDR3 residues: CASSPPLRGTGELFF. Written as DNA, the CDR3 is TGTGCCAGCTCACCACCTCTTCGGGGCACCGGGGAGCTGTTTTTT.

V gene TRBV10-3 combines with J gene TRBJ1-4, with 7 bases that match TRBD1. Unmatched junction bases numbered 10, after V lost 11 bases and J lost 7 bases. The CDR3 totals 13 residues. In germline, CDR1 is ENHRY, CDR2 SYGVKD. The CDR3 loop is CAVSTGAGEKLFF. CDR3 in DNA: TGTGCCGTTTCTACAGGGGCTGGTGAAAAACTGTTTTTT.

This chain uses TRBV5-1 with TRBJ2-3, with no clear D. The CDR3 length is 15 residues. CDR1 SGHRS and CDR2 YFSETQ come from the germline V gene. Trimming took 0 bases from V and 0 from J, leaving 8 bases between them. The CDR3 nucleotides read TGCGCCAGCAGCTTGGTAGGAGCTAGCACAGATACGCAGTATTTT. This gives the protein CASSLVGASTDTQYF.

The table lists this clone with a count of one. The V and J genes are TRBV25-1 and TRBJ1-6, with 9 bases fitting TRBD1. CDR1 is MGHDK and CDR2 is SYGVNS in the germline V gene. Losses at the gene ends were 4 bases for V and 5 bases for J; bases not matched to a gene: 6. CDR3 size: 16 residues. The chain's CDR3 is CASSAADRGDNSPLHF. In DNA form, the CDR3 reads TGTGCCAGCAGTGCGGCGGACAGGGGAGATAATTCACCCCTCCACTTT.

The rearrangement joins TRBV7-2 to TRBJ1-2; 8 bases map to TRBD1. V lost 6 bases to trimming and J lost 4 bases; unmatched junction nucleotides: 10. Per the germline V gene, CDR1 is SGHTA and CDR2 is FQGNSA. This CDR3 region has 15 residues. CDR3 residues: CASRYHTGGSYGYTF. CDR3 DNA sequence: TGTGCCAGCAGATACCACACAGGGGGTAGCTATGGCTACACCTTC.

The rearrangement links TRBV10-1 to TRBJ2-7, with 9 bases aligning to TRBD2. J lost 1 base, V lost 2 bases, and 0 bases had no gene match. CDR1 WNHNN and CDR2 SYGVQD come from the germline V gene (reference sequence). The CDR3 is 14 residues long. The CDR3 spells CASSESGRSYEQYF. The CDR3 bases are TGCGCCAGCAGTGAGAGCGGGAGGTCCTACGAGCAGTACTTC.

This clone was detected only once. The gene calls are TRBV5-1 and TRBJ2-3; tentative D call: TRBD2 (6 bases). CDR3 size: 16 residues. Trimming took 4 bases from V and 0 from J, leaving 15 bases between them. CDR1 is SGHRS and CDR2 is YFSETQ in the germline V gene. This chain's CDR3 is CASSPAVGTSTDTQYF. DNA for the CDR3: TGCGCCAGCAGCCCAGCAGTTGGGACTAGCACAGATACGCAGTATTTT.

The rearrangement joins TRBV7-3 to TRBJ2-3, with TRBD2 matching over 14 bases. The CDR3 covers 14 residues. Germline assignment: CDR1 SGHTA and CDR2 FQGTGA. V lost 4 bases to trimming and J lost 9 bases; unmatched junction nucleotides: 3. In DNA, the CDR3 is TGTGCCAGCAGCTCGGGACTAGCGGGGGCGACGCAGTATTTT. Translation gives CASSSGLAGATQYF.

The chain employs TRBV2 and TRBJ2-7, with a weak D call TRBD1 (5 bases). Trimming removed 5 bases at V and 4 bases at J, with 12 bases between. Looked up from germline, CDR1 is SNHLY and CDR2 is FYNNEI. The CDR3 totals 13 residues. CDR3 nucleotide sequence: TGTGCCAGCAGTCAATTGGACACGTACGAGCAGTACTTC. Translated, it gives CASSQLDTYEQYF. Using reference TRBV2 and TRBJ2-7 for the parts outside the CDR3, the full variable domain is EPEVTQTPSHQVTQMGQEVILRCVPISNHLYFYWYRQILGQKVEFLVSFYNNEISEKSEIFDDQFSVERPDGSNFTLKIRSTKLEDSAMYFCASSQLDTYEQYFGPGTRLTVT.

This chain uses TRBV6-1 with TRBJ1-5; TRBD1 matches 8 bases. The CDR3 extends over 15 amino acids. The V gene's germline CDR1 is MNHNS and CDR2 SASEGT. J lost 6 bases, V lost 1 base, and 5 bases had no gene match. CDR3 in DNA: TGTGCCAGCAGTGAAGGGACAGGGTCTTTTCAGCCCCAGCATTTT. It yields the protein CASSEGTGSFQPQHF.

The chain combines TRBV30 with TRBJ2-5; 11 bases fit TRBD1. V lost 7 bases and J lost 4; bases outside the gene matches: 5. This CDR3 has 13 residues. Looked up from germline, CDR1 is GTSNPN and CDR2 is SVGIG (reference sequence). As DNA, the CDR3 is TGTGCCTCGTGGACAGGGGGCCGAGAGACCCAGTACTTC. Amino acids: CASWTGGRETQYF.

The gene calls are TRBV4-1 and TRBJ2-7; 8 bases agree with TRBD2. There are 16 residues in the CDR3. J gave up 0 bases and V 3 bases, and 7 bases lay outside the gene matches. The V gene's germline CDR1 is MGHRA and CDR2 YSYEKL. CDR3 nucleotide sequence: TGCGCCAGCAGCCAGGGCACTAGCGGACGCTCCTACGAGCAGTACTTC. Its protein product is CASSQGTSGRSYEQYF.

The genes are TRBV18 and TRBJ2-7; 9 nucleotides match TRBD1. Germline V gives CDR1 KGHSH, CDR2 LQKENI. The CDR3 is made up of 15 amino acids. V was pared by 3 bases and J by 5 bases, with 8 bases of the junction left unmatched. CDR3 nucleotides: TGTGCCAGCTCACCCCCGGGACAGGGCGGGGACGAGCAGTACTTC. This gives the protein CASSPPGQGGDEQYF.

The chain combines TRBV4-1 with TRBJ1-3; tentatively, D is TRBD1 (6 bases). Trimming left V 0 bases short and J 0 bases short, with 9 bases between. This CDR3 is 16 amino acids long. CDR1 is MGHRA and CDR2 is YSYEKL in the germline V gene. The CDR3 DNA reads as TGCGCCAGCAGCCAAGAGACAGGTTTCTCTGGAAACACCATATATTTT. As protein: CASSQETGFSGNTIYF.

V gene TRBV7-3 combines with J gene TRBJ2-7, with D perhaps assigned TRBD1 or TRBD2 (5 bases each). Trimming stripped 0 bases from V and 6 bases from J, with 12 bases between. The germline CDR1 and CDR2 sequences are SGHTA and FQGTGA. The CDR3 contains 14 residues. CDR3 DNA sequence: TGTGCCAGCAGCTTAACGGGGCTACGGGGCGAGCAGTACTTC. Translating it yields CASSLTGLRGEQYF.